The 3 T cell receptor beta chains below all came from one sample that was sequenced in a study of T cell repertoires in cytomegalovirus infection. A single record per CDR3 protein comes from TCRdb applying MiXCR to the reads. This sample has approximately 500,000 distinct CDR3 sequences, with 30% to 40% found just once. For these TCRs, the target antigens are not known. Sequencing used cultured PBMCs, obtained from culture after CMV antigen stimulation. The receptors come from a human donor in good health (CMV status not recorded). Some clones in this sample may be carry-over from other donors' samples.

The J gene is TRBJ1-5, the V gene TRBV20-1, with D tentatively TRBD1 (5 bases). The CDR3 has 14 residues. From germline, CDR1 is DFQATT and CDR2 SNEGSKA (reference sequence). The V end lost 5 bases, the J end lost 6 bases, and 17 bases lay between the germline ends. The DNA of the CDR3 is TGCAGTGCTCCGGCTGGATTGCAGGGTCAGCCCCAGCATTTT. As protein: CSAPAGLQGQPQHF.

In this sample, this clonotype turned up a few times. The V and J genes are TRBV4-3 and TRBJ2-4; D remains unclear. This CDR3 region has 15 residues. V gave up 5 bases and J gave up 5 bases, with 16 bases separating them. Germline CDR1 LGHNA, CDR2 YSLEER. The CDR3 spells CASSIRPDGENIQYF. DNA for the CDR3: TGCGCCAGCAGCATTCGCCCGGATGGCGAAAACATTCAGTACTTC.

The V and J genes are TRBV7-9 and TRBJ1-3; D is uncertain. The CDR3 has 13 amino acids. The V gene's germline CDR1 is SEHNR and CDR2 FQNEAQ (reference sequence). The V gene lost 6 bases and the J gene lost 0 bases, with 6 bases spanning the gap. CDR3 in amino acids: CASSRTSGNTIYF. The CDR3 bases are TGTGCCAGCAGTCGAACCTCTGGAAACACCATATATTTT.